This TCR beta chain came from a study of post-analysis software for immune sequencing data. Looking at the study overall: Clinical courses comprised relapsing-remitting, secondary progressive and progressive-relapsing multiple sclerosis.

Study-wide results and limits: Strong co-clustering by F measure was evident for samples that had been prepared in the same batch. Among a handful of TRBV segments more frequent in patients than controls were TRBV5-6, TRBV5-1 and TRBV20-1. Compared against controls, patients with multiple sclerosis displayed significantly lower normalized Chao1 diversity.

Carried by the TCR beta cDNA libraries were unique molecular identifiers. It was from about 0.94 to 9.7 million T cells that approximately 500,000 cDNA molecules came. TCRdb recomputed calls from the PCR reads with MiXCR, one row per CDR3 protein. In the table there are around 500,000 distinct CDR3 sequences, approximately 34% of which are singletons. Germline V gene data show CDR1 as WSHSY and CDR2 as SAAADI. The trim removed 4 bases at V and 2 bases at J, leaving 11 bases unmatched. This CDR3 region has 18 residues. This clonotype was picked up a small number of times. Its cognate antigen is unknown.

Source material: blood. The rearrangement links TRBV10-2 to TRBJ2-3; TRBD2 matches 11 bases. This TCR was sampled from a girl under 18 with multiple sclerosis. The CDR3 DNA is TGCGCCAGCAGTGCACTAGCGGGGGCCTCTGCCACCACAGATACGCAGTATTTT. It specifies CASSALAGASATTDTQYF.